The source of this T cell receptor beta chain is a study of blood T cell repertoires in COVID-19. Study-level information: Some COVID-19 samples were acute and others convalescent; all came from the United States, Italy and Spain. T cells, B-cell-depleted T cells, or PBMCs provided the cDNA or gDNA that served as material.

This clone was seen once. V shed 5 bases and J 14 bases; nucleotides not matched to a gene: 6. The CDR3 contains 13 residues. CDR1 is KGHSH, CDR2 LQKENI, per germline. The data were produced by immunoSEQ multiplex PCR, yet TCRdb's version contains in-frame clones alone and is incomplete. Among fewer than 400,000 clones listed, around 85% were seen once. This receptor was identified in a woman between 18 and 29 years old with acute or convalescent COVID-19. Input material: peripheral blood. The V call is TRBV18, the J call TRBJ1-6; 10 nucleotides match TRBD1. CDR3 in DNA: TGTGCCAGCTCAGAGGGACAGGGGAGATCCCTCCACTTT. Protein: CASSEGQGRSLHF.